The clone carrying this T cell receptor beta chain has a handful of counts. Its antigen remains unidentified. The data originate from a study of blood T cells in healthy people across ages. Whole-study findings and limits: The study found TCR beta diversity correlated strongly with naive T cell percentage.

The germline V and J ends were trimmed by 5 bases and 2 bases, with 12 bases remaining between them. Germline loops: CDR1 SGHVS, CDR2 FNYEAQ. The CDR3 length is 15 residues. A second PCR of 7 to 11 cycles used a sample-barcoded 5' primer and a J-beta primer mix. TCRdb re-derived calls from the 5' RACE reads in MiXCR, one entry per CDR3 protein. The table shows 1,500,000 or so distinct CDR3 sequences, with 40% to 45% occurring only once. The source is a woman between 18 and 30 years old in good health. The V call is TRBV7-6, the J call TRBJ2-2; D is perhaps TRBD1 (5 bases). Sample: blood. CDR3 loop: CASSLLGVNTGELFF. DNA for the CDR3: TGTGCCAGCAGCCTTTTAGGGGTCAACACCGGGGAGCTGTTTTTT.